Reported below is one T cell receptor (beta chain). Its antigen remains unknown. The data stem from a study of vaccination and CD4 T cells after COVID-19. Study in general: Control cultures received a CEFX pool, an HIV-1 Nef pool, or no peptide.

The length of the CDR3 is 13 residues. Looked up from germline, CDR1 is MDHEN and CDR2 is SYDVKM. V was shortened by 8 bases and J by 3 bases, with 13 bases between the two germline ends. Documented treatment: approximately nine-day PBMC culture with coronavirus spike peptide pools or control peptides (ViraFEST assay). It was before the COVID-19 pandemic (2011-2018) that the unexposed donor's CD4+ T cells were collected. Following expansion of antigen-specific T cells with peptide pools, ViraFEST then sequenced TCRs. Cultured CD4+ T-cell DNA underwent Oncomine TCR Beta short-read sequencing. From CD4+ T cells that had been cultured, genomic DNA was extracted. TCRdb ran MiXCR on the PCR reads and lists one entry per CDR3 protein. The sample consists of about 10,000 distinct CDR3 sequences, approximately 35% of them appearing once.

Input material: CD4+ T cells from blood, cultured in vitro. The genes are TRBV28 and TRBJ1-1; maybe TRBD1 (5 bases). The receptor comes from a human donor in good health. The CDR3 is CASSGRGDTEAFF. In DNA form, the CDR3 reads TGTGCCAGCTCGGGTCGGGGCGACACTGAAGCTTTCTTT.